This T cell receptor beta chain came from a study of T cells in Graves' hyperthyroidism and ophthalmopathy. Study at large: Peripheral blood was secured at the point of initial diagnosis, before any treatment. The study, taken as a whole, reports: Blood also carried most thyroid clonotypes expanded above 0.001.

Amplification yielded TCR beta CDR3 regions, with RNA transcripts as the source. A set of HTBI primers served as the primers for a first-round RT-PCR of the TCR CDR3. A single record per CDR3 protein comes from TCRdb applying MiXCR to the multiplex PCR reads. This sample yields some 740,000 distinct CDR3 sequences, of which less than 15% are seen a single time; approximately 10% belongs to the top ten. The V gene end was trimmed by 3 bases and the J gene end by 1 base; junction bases not matched to a gene: 3. The CDR3 covers 15 residues. The germline V gene has CDR1 WNHNN and CDR2 SYGVQD (reference sequence). The study enrolled patients aged 18 to 65 with newly diagnosed hyperthyroidism of under 2 months' duration. Diagnoses used clinical symptoms, serum thyroxine and TRAb, thyroid ultrasound and orbital computed tomography. The sample holds a few counts of this clonotype. Its antigen is not identified.

The TCR comes from a woman aged 18-29 years with Graves' hyperthyroidism. The chain uses TRBV10-1 and TRBJ2-1; TRBD2 agrees at 7 bases. Sequencing was carried out using blood. CDR3 nucleotide sequence: TGCGCCAGCAGTGACGGCGGGAGATCCTACAATGAGCAGTTCTTC. Amino acid sequence: CASSDGGRSYNEQFF.